One T cell receptor (beta chain) is described in this entry. The antigen is unknown. TCRdb ran MiXCR on the RT-PCR reads and lists one entry per CDR3 protein. The sample has more than 200,000 distinct CDR3 sequences; 10% to 15% are singletons. This record comes from a study of response to subunit inactivated influenza vaccine. Broader study findings: Each seasonal flu vaccination may recruit only limited new T cells, authors suggested.

Losses at the gene ends were 9 bases for V and 2 bases for J; bases not matched to a gene: 9. The CDR3 totals 17 residues. CDR1 and CDR2 from the germline V gene are MDHEN and SYDVKM. The clonotype originates from a man aged 45-65 years who received an inactivated influenza vaccine. The rearrangement joins TRBV28 to TRBJ2-1; 14 positions match TRBD2. Sequencing used non-naive T cells sorted from PBMCs, obtained less than 15 days before vaccination. The CDR3 loop is CASTGTSGSSAYNEQFF. The CDR3 nucleotides are TGTGCCAGTACAGGGACTAGCGGGAGTTCCGCCTACAATGAGCAGTTCTTC.